The rows below give T cell receptor beta chains drawn from one sample of a study of cytomegalovirus exposure and HLA in healthy donors. The assay was immunoSEQ multiplex PCR, and TCRdb's table has in-frame clones only and misses some. The sample has 200,000 to 250,000 clones; 70% to 80% are singletons. The sequencing sample was made of PBMCs. The receptors were sampled from a woman aged 30 to 39 in good health and CMV-seronegative. The CDR3 runs from the conserved cysteine through the conserved F or W. A D gene is named only where the DNA matches it firmly.

>TRBV5-1|TRBJ1-2|TRBD1
CASSPGDRGSYGYTF
>TRBV29-1|TRBJ2-7|TRBD1
CSVSPQGAGEQYF
>TRBV6-5|TRBJ2-2|-
CASSSHPTRGGELFF
>TRBV19|TRBJ1-2|TRBD1
CASSDRGRVGYTF
>TRBV2|TRBJ2-7|-
CASSEGSGVPYEQYF
>TRBV6-1|TRBJ1-2|-
CASIRLGLNGYTF
>TRBV14|TRBJ2-7|TRBD2
CASSQLAGVSRSYEQYF
>TRBV9|TRBJ1-2|TRBD1
CASSGDRGRGYGYTF
>TRBV4-1|TRBJ2-3|-
CASSQDGSSGGTTDTQYF
>TRBV7-3|TRBJ1-1|-
CASSLRPGVMNTEAFF
>TRBV19|TRBJ1-5|-
CASSSEGKNQPQHF
>TRBV11-2|TRBJ2-5|-
CASSLDMGLQETQYF
>TRBV6-5|TRBJ1-2|-
CASSIGTSGYTF
>TRBV9|TRBJ2-5|TRBD2
CASSPSLAGGRETQYF
>TRBV4-1|TRBJ2-5|-
CASSPNPLARETQYF
>TRBV19|TRBJ2-2|TRBD2
CASSGTSGNTGELFF
>TRBV11-2|TRBJ1-6|-
CASSLATGHYSPLHF
>TRBV6-1|TRBJ1-1|-
CASSLRLDTVEAFF
>TRBV9|TRBJ2-3|-
CASSATDTQYF
>TRBV18|TRBJ1-1|TRBD1
CASSLGQGNTEAFF
>TRBV30|TRBJ1-6|-
CAWSLRGGNSPLHF
>TRBV19|TRBJ1-3|TRBD1
CASSLTGAPSGRNTIYF
>TRBV4-1|TRBJ1-1|-
CASSQALTAEAFF
>TRBV4-1|TRBJ1-2|TRBD1
CASSQGQGVRYTF
>TRBV4-1|TRBJ1-1|TRBD1
CASSQPGDRGSSGVAFF
>TRBV5-4|TRBJ1-2|TRBD1
CASSLEVGGAVSYGYTF
>TRBV10-3|TRBJ2-7|TRBD1
CAISATGTGYEQYF
>TRBV29-1|TRBJ1-1|TRBD1
CSVGDRYWNTEAFF
>TRBV7-2|TRBJ2-7|-
CASSPGEYEQYF
>TRBV19|TRBJ2-5|-
CASTKGPLGRGETQYF
>TRBV4-1|TRBJ1-1|TRBD1
CAGSLPDRGAEAFF
>TRBV27|TRBJ2-4|TRBD1
CASKRQGGNIQYF
>TRBV30|TRBJ2-3|TRBD1
CACRGLLTDTQYF
>TRBV11-2|TRBJ1-2|-
CASSFFPGSYGYTF
>TRBV14|TRBJ2-7|TRBD1
CASSQDWDSYEQYF
>TRBV7-8|TRBJ1-1|TRBD1
CASSPVDRAEAFF
>TRBV6-6|TRBJ1-2|TRBD1
CASRPLPGQRNYGYTF
>TRBV7-9|TRBJ2-5|-
CASSLSLGEETQYF
>TRBV6-1|TRBJ1-2|TRBD1
CASSSQYRGEYGYTF
>TRBV10-1|TRBJ2-4|-
CASSPQGAKNIQYF
>TRBV2|TRBJ1-3|-
CASRQPSGNTIYF
>TRBV5-1|TRBJ2-6|TRBD1
CASSRTGNSGANVLTF
>TRBV11-2|TRBJ2-7|-
CASSFPGGYYEQYF
>TRBV5-4|TRBJ2-1|TRBD1
CASSLGQGYNEQFF
>TRBV5-1|TRBJ2-5|TRBD1
CASSFLQGPQETQYF
>TRBV14|TRBJ1-4|TRBD1
CASSQEQDRVNEKLFF
>TRBV6-4|TRBJ1-6|TRBD1
CASRQGAYNSPLHF
>TRBV7-9|TRBJ2-7|-
CASSVSRGGDKQYF
>TRBV6-5|TRBJ2-7|-
CASSYSTTGTREQYF
>TRBV19|TRBJ2-1|-
CASRDIYLSYNEQFF
>TRBV19|TRBJ1-1|TRBD1
CASTPDRGFEAFF
>TRBV6-1|TRBJ1-6|-
CASSPSDNSPLHF
>TRBV6-1|TRBJ2-1|TRBD2
CASSELGGSSYNEQFF
>TRBV30|TRBJ2-3|-
CAWSDGNTQYF
>TRBV7-9|TRBJ2-3|-
CASSFPRRVARADTQYF
>TRBV12-5|TRBJ2-3|TRBD1
CASGSDRGHTDTQYF
>TRBV29-1|TRBJ1-2|TRBD1
CSVEGDRVLGYTF
>TRBV10-3|TRBJ2-7|TRBD1
CALPQVAGTGEVSGPEQYF